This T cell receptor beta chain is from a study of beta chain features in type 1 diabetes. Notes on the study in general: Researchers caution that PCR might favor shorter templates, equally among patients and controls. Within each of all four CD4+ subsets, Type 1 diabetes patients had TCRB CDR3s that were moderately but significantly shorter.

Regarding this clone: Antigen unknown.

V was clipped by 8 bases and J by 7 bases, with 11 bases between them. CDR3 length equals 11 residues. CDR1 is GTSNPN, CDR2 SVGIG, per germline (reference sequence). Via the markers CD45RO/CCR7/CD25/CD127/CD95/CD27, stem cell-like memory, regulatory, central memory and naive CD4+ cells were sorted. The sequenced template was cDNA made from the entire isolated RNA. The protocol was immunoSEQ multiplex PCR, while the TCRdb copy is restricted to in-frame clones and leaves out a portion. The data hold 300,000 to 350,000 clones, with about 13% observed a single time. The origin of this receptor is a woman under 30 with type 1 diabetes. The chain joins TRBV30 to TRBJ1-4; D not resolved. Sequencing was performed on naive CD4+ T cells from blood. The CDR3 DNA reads TGTGCCGGGTTGGGAGGTGAAAAACTGTTTTTT. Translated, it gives CAGLGGEKLFF.